This T cell receptor beta chain stems from a study of T cell responses to AZD1222 COVID-19 vaccine. Study findings and constraints: Breadth and depth of Spike-specific TCRs rose after two AZD1222 doses.

The V segment lost 8 bases and the J segment 7 bases; nucleotides outside the gene matches: 16. Per germline, CDR1 SGHRS and CDR2 YFSETQ. The CDR3 totals 17 residues. With regard to this clone: Its antigen remains unknown.

The data were produced by immunoSEQ multiplex PCR, yet TCRdb's version contains in-frame clones alone and is incomplete. The sample has 150,000 to 200,000 clones, approximately 86% seen once; the top ten hold 2.6%. V gene TRBV5-1 combines with J gene TRBJ2-7; 15 positions agree with TRBD2. The sequenced sample was peripheral blood, obtained on day 0 of AZD1222 vaccination. This sequence originates from an adult in good health. CDR3 nucleotides: TGCGCCAGTGCTCCGGGACTAGCGGGGGGCGCCATAAGGGAGCAGTACTTC. It codes for CASAPGLAGGAIREQYF.